These T cell receptor beta chains were read from a single sample in a study of post-analysis software for immune sequencing data. TCRdb itself ran the PCR reads through MiXCR, one entry per CDR3 protein. The sample holds about 540,000 distinct CDR3 sequences, around 36% seen once. What was sequenced was blood. The receptors were sampled from a girl aged 2-17 years with multiple sclerosis. Each CDR3 is given with its conserved first and last residue. A D gene is named only where the DNA matches it firmly. Some rows have no size entry. The others give once, few or many, or a class for an expanded clone.

size	V	J	D	DNA	CDR3
few	TRBV3-1	TRBJ2-1	.	TGTGCCAGCAGCCAAGGAGAGGGAAATGAGCAGTTCTTC	CASSQGEGNEQFF
.	TRBV11-2	TRBJ2-7	TRBD2	TGTGCCAGCAGCTTCAGCGGGGGGCTAACCTACGAGCAGTACTTC	CASSFSGGLTYEQYF
few	TRBV11-2	TRBJ2-3	.	TGTGCCAGCAGCACCCAGCTAAGCACAGATACGCAGTATTTT	CASSTQLSTDTQYF
.	TRBV29-1	TRBJ2-5	.	TGCAGCGTTCTACTCGGGGGAGAGACCCAGTACTTC	CSVLLGGETQYF
.	TRBV11-1	TRBJ2-3	TRBD1	TGTGCCAGCAGCTTGCCTATTTACCGACAGGGGCGCGGAACGGAACCTAGCACAGATACGCAGTATTTT	CASSLPIYRQGRGTEPSTDTQYF
.	TRBV6-1	TRBJ1-2	.	TGTGCCAGCAAACAGGGCAGCTATGGCTACACCTTC	CASKQGSYGYTF
.	TRBV20-1	TRBJ2-7	.	TGCAGTGCTAGAGATCCGGATTCCTACGAGCAGTACTTC	CSARDPDSYEQYF
.	TRBV10-3	TRBJ2-1	.	TGTACCATCATAGGACCCGGCAATGAGCAGTTCTTC	CTIIGPGNEQFF
.	TRBV3-1	TRBJ1-1	TRBD1	TGTGCCAGCAGCCGCCCTCGGGACAGCGGGAACACTGAAGCTTTCTTT	CASSRPRDSGNTEAFF
few	TRBV3-1	TRBJ2-7	.	TGTGCCAGCAGCCAAGTCCTTAGCAGGGACGAGCAGTACTTC	CASSQVLSRDEQYF
.	TRBV29-1	TRBJ2-1	TRBD2	TGCAGCGTTGAAGATCTTAAAGGCGTCCGGGGGGACTCCTACAATGAGCAGTTCTTC	CSVEDLKGVRGDSYNEQFF
.	TRBV29-1	TRBJ2-1	TRBD1	TGCAGCTTGGAAGGGGGCGATCCCGTATCCTACAATGAGCAGTTCTTC	CSLEGGDPVSYNEQFF